The 30 T cell receptor beta chains presented below share a single source sample, sequenced in a study of Ad26.COV2.S vaccination and SARS-CoV-2 variants. Treatment given: around 19 received Ad26.COV2.S at low or high dose, single or two shots; several received placebo; per-sample allocation not given. Day 63 following the first vaccine or placebo injection was when the samples were taken. Clones were sequenced by immunoSEQ multiplex PCR, and TCRdb holds only the in-frame ones, with some missing. Altogether roughly 680,000 clones are present, 89% being singletons, with the ten largest covering roughly 1.5%. Specimen: peripheral blood, collected in a trial of Ad26.COV2.S vaccine versus placebo. The source of these receptors is a person aged 18-60 years who received the Ad26.COV2.S COVID-19 vaccine or a placebo.

The V gene is TRBV6-2 or TRBV6-3, the J gene TRBJ2-3; 10 bases map to TRBD2. The CDR3 consists of 18 residues. Germline CDR1 is MNHEY and CDR2 is SVGEGT. V was pared by 0 bases and J by 4 bases, with 10 bases of the junction left unmatched. This CDR3 is CASSYSAGGPAVADTQYF. CDR3 in DNA: TGTGCCAGCAGTTACTCAGCGGGGGGGCCCGCGGTGGCAGATACGCAGTATTTT.

The rearrangement links TRBV12-5 to TRBJ2-6; D might be TRBD1 (5 bases). Germline V gene data show CDR1 as LGHNT and CDR2 as FRNRAP. CDR3 size: 21 residues. Trimming stripped 6 bases from V and 0 bases from J, with 27 bases between. The CDR3 nucleotides are TGTGCTAGTGGCAACACAACCCCTCCCGGACACCTACTCTCTGGGGCCAACGTCCTGACTTTC. It codes for CASGNTTPPGHLLSGANVLTF. The full variable domain, completed using reference TRBV12-5 and TRBJ2-6, is DARVTQTPRHKVTEMGQEVTMRCQPILGHNTVFWYRQTMMQGLELLAYFRNRAPLDDSGMPKDRFSAEMPDATLATLKIQPSEPRDSAVYFCASGNTTPPGHLLSGANVLTFGAGSRLTVL.

The chain combines TRBV19 with TRBJ2-1; TRBD2 might be the D (6 bases). The germline V gene encodes CDR1 LNHDA and CDR2 SQIVND (reference sequence). V lost 10 bases and J lost 6, with 25 bases in between. The length of the CDR3 is 16 residues. The CDR3, as DNA: TGTGCCACCGCCTCCGGGACTCAAAGGGCTTCCAATGAGCAGTTCTTC. Translated: CATASGTQRASNEQFF. The full variable domain, completed using reference TRBV19 and TRBJ2-1, is DGGITQSPKYLFRKEGQNVTLSCEQNLNHDAMYWYRQDPGQGLRLIYYSQIVNDFQKGDIAEGYSVSREKKESFPLTVTSAQKNPTAFYLCATASGTQRASNEQFFGPGTRLTVL.

The CDR3 protein is CASSLDREFFGELFF. The CDR3 DNA follows: TGTGCCAGCAGCCTAGACAGGGAATTTTTCGGGGAGCTGTTTTTT. V usage is TRBV7-2 and J usage is TRBJ2-2; TRBD1 aligns across 7 bases. This CDR3 has 15 residues. Germline CDR1 and CDR2: SGHTA and FQGNSA. The ends lost 5 bases at V and 7 bases at J; junction bases unmatched: 10. The full variable domain, completed using reference TRBV7-2 and TRBJ2-2, is GAGVSQSPSNKVTEKGKDVELRCDPISGHTALYWYRQSLGQGLEFLIYFQGNSAPDKSGLPSDRFSAERTGGSVSTLTIQRTQQEDSAVYLCASSLDREFFGELFFGEGSRLTVL.

This clone was picked up one time. The genes are TRBV3-1 (or the pseudogene TRBV3-2) and TRBJ1-2; D is undetermined. The CDR3 loop spans 14 amino acids. Trimming stripped 0 bases from V and 8 bases from J, with 13 bases between. CDR1 is LGHDT, CDR2 YNNKEL, per germline (reference sequence). CDR3 DNA sequence: TGTGCCAGCAGCCAAGATACTACTTCGGAAGGCTACACCTTC. Its protein is CASSQDTTSEGYTF.

The V call is TRBV19, the J call TRBJ2-7; D unclear. The CDR3 runs to 15 residues. Germline CDR1 reads LNHDA; CDR2 reads SQIVND (reference sequence). V was cut by 1 base and J by 0 bases, with 10 bases left in between. CDR3: CASSIGRVTSYEQYF. The DNA for the CDR3 is TGTGCCAGTAGTATAGGACGGGTTACCTCCTACGAGCAGTACTTC.

This chain links TRBV25-1 with TRBJ1-1, with D possibly TRBD1 on 5 matching bases. The CDR3 contains 14 residues. Per the germline V gene, CDR1 is MGHDK and CDR2 is SYGVNS. V lost 8 bases to trimming and J lost 0 bases, with 13 bases between them. The CDR3 DNA reads TGTGCCAGCGGAGGTCCGGGGGTGAACACTGAAGCTTTCTTT. This gives the protein CASGGPGVNTEAFF. Variable domain in full (rest from reference TRBV25-1 and TRBJ1-1): EADIYQTPRYLVIGTGKKITLECSQTMGHDKMYWYQQDPGMELHLIHYSYGVNSTEKGDLSSESTVSRIRTEHFPLTLESARPSHTSQYLCASGGPGVNTEAFFGQGTRLTVV.

Notes on this clone: A read error may account for a junction end that differs from germline. V is TRBV19 and J is TRBJ2-5; no reliable D call. This CDR3 has 14 amino acids. Germline CDR1 reads LNHDA; CDR2 reads SQIVND (reference sequence). The CDR3 nucleotides are TGTGTCAGTAGTATAGATCTTTCCCAAGAGACCCAGTACTTC. Translation gives CVSSIDLSQETQYF.

This CDR3 reads CAISESGASSPLAKNIQYF. The CDR3 DNA reads as TGTGCCATCAGTGAGTCAGGGGCCAGTTCCCCCCTAGCCAAAAACATTCAGTACTTC. The V call is TRBV10-3, the J call TRBJ2-4; a possible D gene is TRBD1 (5 bases). The germline CDR1 and CDR2 sequences are ENHRY and SYGVKD. The CDR3 totals 19 residues. Between the trimmed V and J ends, which lost 0 bases and 0 bases, there was a span of 18 bases.

The gene calls are TRBV6-2 or TRBV6-3 and TRBJ2-3, with 13 bases matching TRBD2. The germline gives CDR1 MNHEY, CDR2 SVGEGT. With V trimmed by 5 bases and J by 2 bases, 10 bases remained unmatched. The CDR3 loop spans 18 amino acids. CDR3 in amino acids: CASSRPLTSGGYTDTQYF. CDR3 nucleotide sequence: TGTGCCAGCAGTCGCCCCCTGACTAGCGGGGGGTACACAGATACGCAGTATTTT.

The chain recombines TRBV18 with TRBJ2-5, with 11 bases that match TRBD1. The V gene's germline CDR1 is KGHSH and CDR2 LQKENI. CDR3 length equals 16 residues. With V trimmed by 4 bases and J by 0 bases, 4 bases remained unmatched. CDR3 sequence: CASSLRTGGNQETQYF. In DNA, the CDR3 is TGTGCCAGCTCACTTCGGACAGGGGGCAACCAAGAGACCCAGTACTTC.

V is TRBV19 and J is TRBJ1-4; weak D call: TRBD1 (5 bases). Trimming took off 9 bases at V and 7 bases at J, with 12 bases between the two ends. Germline lookup yields CDR1 LNHDA and CDR2 SQIVND (reference sequence). The CDR3 runs to 12 residues. The CDR3 coding sequence is TGTGCCAGCAGGACGGGGGGTGAAAAACTGTTTTTT. This codes for CASRTGGEKLFF. Filled out from reference TRBV19 and TRBJ1-4, the complete variable domain reads DGGITQSPKYLFRKEGQNVTLSCEQNLNHDAMYWYRQDPGQGLRLIYYSQIVNDFQKGDIAEGYSVSREKKESFPLTVTSAQKNPTAFYLCASRTGGEKLFFGSGTQLSVL.

The CDR3 DNA reads TGCGCCAGCAGTAGGGACAGCATGAACACTGAAGCTTTCTTT. The encoded protein is CASSRDSMNTEAFF. The rearrangement uses TRBV10-1 and TRBJ1-1; 7 bases fit TRBD1. V shed 5 bases, J shed 0 bases, and the junction held 3 bases outside the gene matches. This CDR3 comprises 14 residues. The germline CDR1 and CDR2 sequences are WNHNN and SYGVQD (reference sequence).

The J gene is TRBJ2-2, the V gene TRBV10-3; 8 bases line up with TRBD1. The CDR3 extends over 15 amino acids. The germline gives CDR1 ENHRY, CDR2 SYGVKD. V lost 4 bases to trimming and J lost 4 bases; unmatched junction nucleotides: 5. The CDR3 reads CAISGRQGSTGELFF. The CDR3 DNA sequence: TGTGCCATCAGTGGCAGACAGGGGAGCACCGGGGAGCTGTTTTTT.

As concerns this clone: Additional DNA sequences in this sample encode the identical CDR3. The genes are TRBV19 and TRBJ2-2, with D perhaps TRBD2 (5 bases). CDR3 size: 12 residues. CDR1 and CDR2 (germline): LNHDA, SQIVND (reference sequence). Trimming removed 7 bases from V and 4 bases from J, with 7 bases in between. Here the CDR3 reads CASNGGTGELFF. CDR3 nucleotides: TGTGCCAGTAATGGAGGCACCGGGGAGCTGTTTTTT. Supplemented by reference TRBV19 and TRBJ2-2, the full variable domain reads DGGITQSPKYLFRKEGQNVTLSCEQNLNHDAMYWYRQDPGQGLRLIYYSQIVNDFQKGDIAEGYSVSREKKESFPLTVTSAQKNPTAFYLCASNGGTGELFFGEGSRLTVL.

In nucleotides, the CDR3 is TGTGCCAGCAACCAGTTCGGCGTTTACGAGCAGTACTTC. This codes for CASNQFGVYEQYF. The chain carries TRBV5-4 and TRBJ2-7; D remains ambiguous. Trimming removed 6 bases at V and 4 bases at J, with 14 bases between. The CDR3 has 13 residues. The germline CDR1 and CDR2 sequences are SGHNT and YYREEE (reference sequence).

The chain uses TRBV5-5 and TRBJ2-5, with D unresolved. The CDR3 covers 15 residues. Trimming pared 4 bases from V and 1 base from J, leaving 14 bases between. Per the germline V gene, CDR1 is SGHKS and CDR2 is YYEKEE (reference sequence). CDR3 residues: CASSPGWRIQETQYF. The CDR3 bases are TGTGCCAGCAGCCCCGGGTGGCGGATCCAAGAGACCCAGTACTTC.

The gene calls are TRBV5-6 and TRBJ1-4; 8 nucleotides line up with TRBD1. Germline V gene lookup returns CDR1 SGHDT and CDR2 YYEEEE. The CDR3 runs 16 residues. Trimming took 3 bases from V and 8 from J; bases not matched to a gene: 12. The CDR3 reads CASSSINHRGAEKLFF. CDR3 DNA: TGTGCCAGCAGCTCGATAAACCACAGGGGGGCAGAAAAACTGTTTTTT.

This clone has a single count. As DNA, the CDR3 is TGTGCCAGTACTAAAAGTGTGGGAGGGAAGTACGAGCAGTACTTC. It translates to CASTKSVGGKYEQYF. The rearrangement uses TRBV19 and TRBJ2-7; TRBD2 matches at 7 bases. This CDR3 contains 15 residues. V lost 7 bases and J lost 4; bases outside the gene matches: 13. Per germline, CDR1 LNHDA and CDR2 SQIVND (reference sequence).

The chain combines TRBV6-2 or TRBV6-3 with TRBJ2-7; a possible D gene is TRBD1 (5 bases). V lost 0 bases to trimming and J lost 3 bases, with 12 bases between them. The CDR3 covers 15 residues. CDR1 and CDR2 from the germline V gene are MNHEY and SVGEGT. CDR3 bases: TGTGCCAGCAGTTACTCGACAGACGTATACTACGAGCAGTACTTC. Translated: CASSYSTDVYYEQYF.

The CDR3 sequence is CASSLGRRNLGAFF. CDR3 in DNA: TGTGCCAGCAGCTTAGGGCGGAGGAACCTTGGAGCTTTCTTT. The chain combines TRBV7-2 with TRBJ1-1; no firm D call. The CDR3 runs to 14 residues. Germline V gene sequence: CDR1 SGHTA, CDR2 FQGNSA. V lost 1 base to trimming and J lost 10 bases, with 16 bases between them.

This chain joins TRBV11-2 and TRBJ2-1, with 11 bases aligning to TRBD2. J lost 4 bases, V lost 1 base, and 3 bases had no gene match. The CDR3 sequence is 16 residues long. CDR1 is SGHAT and CDR2 is FQNNGV in the germline V gene. In DNA form, the CDR3 reads TGTGCCAGCAGCTTAGGGCGGACTAGCGGGTACAATGAGCAGTTCTTC. Encoded protein: CASSLGRTSGYNEQFF.

The chain couples TRBV20-1 to TRBJ1-1, with D possibly being TRBD1 (5 bases). This CDR3 is 14 amino acids long. Trimming removed 3 bases from V and 1 base from J, with 12 bases in between. CDR1 is DFQATT and CDR2 is SNEGSKA in the germline V gene (reference sequence). The CDR3 DNA reads TGCAGTGCTAGTGTTGGGACCGGGAACACTGAAGCTTTCTTT. Protein: CSASVGTGNTEAFF.

The rearrangement joins TRBV5-8 to TRBJ2-3; D not resolved. V was trimmed by 4 bases and J by 7 bases, leaving 16 bases between them. Germline V gene sequence: CDR1 SGHTS, CDR2 YDEGEE. The CDR3 consists of 14 residues. CDR3 protein: CASSQGVAIYTQYF. In nucleotides, the CDR3 is TGTGCCAGCAGCCAAGGAGTGGCAATTTATACGCAGTATTTT.

This rearrangement joins TRBV6-5 to TRBJ1-6, with a possible D match to TRBD1 (6 bases). The CDR3 has 15 residues. Trimming left V 5 bases short and J 7 bases short, with 15 bases between. Germline values: CDR1 MNHEY, CDR2 SVGAGI. The DNA for the CDR3 is TGTGCCAGCAGTCCACAGGGTGACGGGAATTCACCCCTCCACTTT. This codes for CASSPQGDGNSPLHF.

This clone has more than one count but fewer than ten. This chain joins TRBV18 and TRBJ1-4; D gene unclear. Looked up from germline, CDR1 is KGHSH and CDR2 is LQKENI. The length of the CDR3 is 12 residues. The V and J ends lost 3 bases and 7 bases respectively, with 6 bases between them. CDR3 residues: CASSPDTEKLFF. CDR3 in DNA: TGTGCCAGCTCACCCGACACTGAAAAACTGTTTTTT.

This chain connects TRBV2 to TRBJ2-7; TRBD2 matches at 7 bases. J lost 9 bases, V lost 3 bases, and 8 bases had no gene match. The V gene's germline CDR1 is SNHLY and CDR2 FYNNEI. CDR3 length: 13 residues. As DNA, the CDR3 is TGTGCCAGCAGTGATACTAGCGTCAGTGTGCAGTACTTC. Protein sequence: CASSDTSVSVQYF.

This chain uses TRBV7-3 with TRBJ2-5; 7 nucleotides line up with TRBD2. The trim removed 0 bases at V and 3 bases at J, leaving 10 bases unmatched. Germline CDR1 is SGHTA and CDR2 is FQGTGA. This CDR3 is built from 17 residues. CDR3 residues: CASSLTGPGRGEETQYF. The CDR3 region has the DNA TGTGCCAGCAGCTTAACGGGACCGGGACGGGGGGAAGAGACCCAGTACTTC. Full variable domain (remainder filled in from reference TRBV7-3 and TRBJ2-5): GAGVSQTPSNKVTEKGKYVELRCDPISGHTALYWYRQSLGQGPEFLIYFQGTGAADDSGLPNDRFFAVRPEGSVSTLKIQRTERGDSAVYLCASSLTGPGRGEETQYFGPGTRLLVL.

The chain couples TRBV19 to TRBJ1-1; 7 nucleotides align to TRBD1. Germline values: CDR1 LNHDA, CDR2 SQIVND (reference sequence). The V segment lost 4 bases and the J segment 5 bases; nucleotides outside the gene matches: 10. The CDR3 spans 15 residues. The CDR3 loop reads CASSSRGTARTEAFF. As DNA, the CDR3 is TGTGCCAGTAGTAGTCGCGGGACAGCTCGAACTGAAGCTTTCTTT. The variable domain in full, with the rest retrieved from reference TRBV19 and TRBJ1-1, is DGGITQSPKYLFRKEGQNVTLSCEQNLNHDAMYWYRQDPGQGLRLIYYSQIVNDFQKGDIAEGYSVSREKKESFPLTVTSAQKNPTAFYLCASSSRGTARTEAFFGQGTRLTVV.

The V and J genes are TRBV2 and TRBJ2-7; D gene ambiguous. The germline V gene has CDR1 SNHLY and CDR2 FYNNEI. This CDR3 spans 12 amino acids. The V end lost 2 bases, the J end lost 2 bases, and 4 bases lay between the germline ends. The CDR3 nucleotides are TGTGCCAGCAGTGAATGGACCTACGAGCAGTACTTC. The encoded protein is CASSEWTYEQYF.